A selection of T cell receptor delta chains follows, all from one sample in a study of Vδ1+ human thymocytes. TCRdb re-processed the multiplex PCR reads using CATT. This table holds 50,000 to 75,000 delta-chain clones, over 13% found once. Sequencing was performed on Vdelta1+ gamma-delta thymocytes from the thymus. These receptors were taken from a girl less than two years old who had congenital heart surgery. The CDR3 runs from the conserved cysteine through the conserved F or W. D genes are given only for firm matches. The listing skips clone size in some rows; elsewhere it reads once, few, many or a size class.

d_gene,j_gene,abundance,v_gene,CDR3nt,CDR3aa
.,TRDJ1,.,TRDV1,TGTGCTCTTGGGGAACTGGTCAAGAGGGAGCTCATCTTT,CALGELVKRELIF
.,TRDJ1,.,TRDV1,TGTGCTCTTGGGGGCGCAACCTACGGTCAAAGGATACAGTTGTACACCGATAAACTCATCTTT,CALGGATYGQRIQLYTDKLIF
TRDD3,TRDJ1,.,TRDV1,TGTGCTCTTGGGGAACTACGGTGGCGTGTATCTCTGGGGGATCCAACCGATAAACTCATCTTT,CALGELRWRVSLGDPTDKLIF
.,TRDJ1,few,TRDV1,TGTGCTCTTGGGGAAGTCTCCTACGCCGATAAACTCATCTTT,CALGEVSYADKLIF
TRDD3,TRDJ1,.,TRDV1,TGTGCTCTTGGGGAATTCCCGACCCCCCCGTACTGGGGGATACAGCTGGACACCGATAAACTCATCTTT,CALGEFPTPPYWGIQLDTDKLIF
.,TRDJ1,few,TRDV1,TGTGCTCTTGGGGAATTTCTTCCCCGGTACACCGATAAACTCATCTTT,CALGEFLPRYTDKLIF
.,TRDJ1,.,TRDV1,TGTGCTCTTGGGGAACATGTAAGGATTTGGGGTAGGACCGATAAACTCATCTTT,CALGEHVRIWGRTDKLIF
.,TRDJ1,.,TRDV1,TGTGCTCTTGGGGACCCTGACACCGATAAACTCATCTTT,CALGDPDTDKLIF
TRDD3,TRDJ1,.,TRDV1,TGTGCTCTTGGGGAACCCATCTGGGGATACGCCGATAAACTCATCTTT,CALGEPIWGYADKLIF
.,TRDJ1,few,TRDV1,TGTGCTCTTGGGGCCCAGTCGGGGTACACCGATAAACTCATCTTT,CALGAQSGYTDKLIF
.,TRDJ1,few,TRDV1,TGTGCTCTTGGGTCAGCGGGGGGGTCGACCGATAAACTCATCTTT,CALGSAGGSTDKLIF
TRDD3,TRDJ1,.,TRDV1,TGTGCTCTTGGGGAAAACTCCTATGTTTCTGGGGGGGCACCCATCTTT,CALGENSYVSGGAPIF
TRDD3,TRDJ1,.,TRDV1,TGTGCTCTTGGGCCCCGAAGGCTTCCTACGTTTACCGACTGGGGGATACGCAATAAACTCATCTTT,CALGPRRLPTFTDWGIRNKLIF
TRDD3,TRDJ1,.,TRDV1,TGTGCTCTTGGGGACGCATTTGGCTGGGGGATACAGCCGGGCACCGATAAACTCATCTTT,CALGDAFGWGIQPGTDKLIF
.,TRDJ1,medium-sized,TRDV2,TGTGCCTGTGACACCGGTACTTCGGTCCCGGGACTCATCTTT,CACDTGTSVPGLIF
.,TRDJ1,.,TRDV1,TGTGCTCTTGGGGAAACGCCCGCTACTGGGTTGTACACCGATAAACTCATCTTT,CALGETPATGLYTDKLIF
.,TRDJ1,.,TRDV1,TGTGCTCTTGGGGAACTCCTTCCTGGGGGGTACACCGATAAACTCATCTTT,CALGELLPGGYTDKLIF
.,TRDJ1,.,TRDV1,TGTGCTCTTGGGGAATCATTGGGGAGGCTGACTCGGGTACTCATCTTT,CALGESLGRLTRVLIF
TRDD3,TRDJ1,.,TRDV1,TGTGCTCTTGGGGAACTTTCCCGGGACTGGGGTACGAGAGAGCAGTACACCGATAAACTCATCTTT,CALGELSRDWGTREQYTDKLIF
.,TRDJ1,few,TRDV2,TGTGCCTGTGTCGCCTTCCTACGTGCTGGGGGATTTTACACCGATAAACTCATCTTT,CACVAFLRAGGFYTDKLIF
.,TRDJ1,.,TRDV1,TGTGCTCTTGGGGAAAGAGGTGCGACGGGGATTCAGTACACCGATAAACTCATCTTT,CALGERGATGIQYTDKLIF
TRDD3,TRDJ1,few,TRDV1,TGTGCTCTTGGGGAACTACTAGCATGGGGGATCCCTTCTTACACGGATAAACTCATCTTT,CALGELLAWGIPSYTDKLIF
TRDD3,TRDJ1,.,TRDV1,TGTGCTCTTGGGGAACTACCTACCACACATACTGGGGGATTTTTTCACACCGATAAACTCATCTTT,CALGELPTTHTGGFFHTDKLIF
TRDD3,TRDJ1,few,TRDV1,TGTGCTCTTGGGGAACTAATCACGATCCAGGGTGGACTGGGGGATACGAGGAGCTACGCCCGAGTAGCCCACACCGATAAACTCATCTTT,CALGELITIQGGLGDTRSYARVAHTDKLIF
.,TRDJ1,few,TRDV1,TGTGCTCTTGGGGAAATTTCCTTCTACGCGAGACTCATCTTT,CALGEISFYARLIF
TRDD3,TRDJ1,.,TRDV1,TGTGCTCTTGGGGAACACCTGGGGGATACGGGGACCGATAAACTCATCTTT,CALGEHLGDTGTDKLIF
.,TRDJ1,.,TRDV1,TGTGCTCTTGGGGAACTTCTGGAACGAGGGCTACCGGGGGCCGATAAACTCATCTTT,CALGELLERGLPGADKLIF
TRDD3,TRDJ1,.,TRDV2,TGTGCCAATCGCTGGACTGGGGGACCTGAAAATAAACTCACCTTT,CANRWTGGPENKLTF
.,TRDJ1,few,TRDV1,TGTGCTCTTGGGATACCTTCCTACGGGGGATACGCGCGGTACACCGATAAACTCATCTTT,CALGIPSYGGYARYTDKLIF
.,TRDJ1,.,TRDV1,TGTGCTCTTGGGGGAGGGGGGGACTACACCGATAAACTCATCTTT,CALGGGGDYTDKLIF
TRDD3,TRDJ1,few,TRDV2,TGTGCCTGTGACTCCAATGCCCGTACTGGGGGATACTGCTATTACACCGATAAACTCATCTTT,CACDSNARTGGYCYYTDKLIF
.,TRDJ1,few,TRDV1,TGTGCTCTTGGGATCGGAACTGGGACCGATAAACTCATCTTT,CALGIGTGTDKLIF
TRDD3,TRDJ1,few,TRDV1,TGTGCTCTTGGGGACCTGGGGGATGCTGGGTACACCGATAAACTCATCTTT,CALGDLGDAGYTDKLIF
TRDD3,TRDJ1,few,TRDV1,TGTGCTCTTGGGGAAAAGGGCTTGAAACTGGGGGATACGCTCCCATTCACCGATAAACTCATCTTT,CALGEKGLKLGDTLPFTDKLIF
TRDD3,TRDJ1,few,TRDV1,TGCTCTGGGGAACCGCATCCTACGGGATTACTGGGGGTTCAGTACACCGATAAACTCATCTTT,CSGEPHPTGLLGVQYTDKLIF
TRDD3,TRDJ1,once,TRDV1,TGTGCTCTTGGGGAAAGACCCCCTCCTCTGATTGGGGGACCTTCCACCGATAAACTCATCTTT,CALGERPPPLIGGPSTDKLIF
TRDD3,TRDJ2,few,TRDV1,TGTGCTCTTGGGGCACACCTACTGGGGGAGCCGCGGACAGCACAACTCTTCTTT,CALGAHLLGEPRTAQLFF